This T cell receptor (beta chain) stems from a study of blood T cell repertoires in COVID-19. Across the study: Both acute and convalescent COVID-19 samples were obtained from the United States, Italy and Spain. Sources were T cells, B-cell-depleted T cells, or PBMCs; the material itself was cDNA or gDNA.

A remark on this clone: Mismatch with germline at one junction end may stem from a read error.

Participants were aged about 18 to 100 years from around 25 US areas. Clinical histories supplied by participants themselves formed the basis of cohort assignment. The germline gives CDR1 SQVTM, CDR2 ANQGSEA. The length of the CDR3 is 13 residues. Here immunoSEQ multiplex PCR was the method, and the copy in TCRdb shows in-frame clones only, minus some. Of under 300,000 clones in the sample, 87% were seen once. The sequence was obtained from a woman between 25 and 40 years old with acute COVID-19. The chain has TRBV29-1 and TRBJ1-2; 9 bases map to TRBD1. The sequencing input was PBMCs or T cells enriched from blood (not recorded which). CDR3 in DNA: TGCAGCGTTGAAGATAGCAGACCGGGACAGGGCTCCTTC. Its protein is CSVEDSRPGQGSF.